One and the same sample provided the 12 T cell receptor beta chains below, sequenced in a study of blood T cell repertoires in COVID-19. The table came from immunoSEQ multiplex PCR; TCRdb's copy has only in-frame clones and leaves some out. The sample yields over 110,000 clones, approximately 84% seen once. The sequencing sample was made of PBMCs or T cells enriched from blood (not recorded which). The receptors originated from a man aged 45 to 65 in a cohort exposed to, infected with or recovered from COVID-19 (not recorded which).

The sample holds a few counts of this clone. This sequence joins TRBV7-9 and TRBJ2-3, with no clear D. This CDR3 has 12 amino acids. V lost 7 bases, J lost 6 bases, and 11 bases lay in between. Germline CDR1 SEHNR, CDR2 FQNEAQ (reference sequence). The CDR3 region is CASTPTGDTQYF. DNA of the CDR3: TGTGCCAGCACCCCTACGGGTGATACGCAGTATTTT.

The chain links TRBV6-5 to TRBJ1-1; 7 positions match TRBD1. The CDR3 loop spans 13 amino acids. Germline V gene sequence: CDR1 MNHEY, CDR2 SVGAGI. The J segment lost 2 bases and the V segment lost 7 bases, leaving 4 bases of the junction unmatched. CDR3 protein: CASTRQGNTEAFF. The CDR3 region has the DNA TGTGCCAGCACTCGACAGGGAAACACTGAAGCTTTCTTT.

The chain combines TRBV5-1 with TRBJ1-1; D is ambiguous. The CDR3 extends over 14 amino acids. The V gene lost 1 base and the J gene lost 0 bases, with 7 bases spanning the gap. Germline CDR1 and CDR2: SGHRS and YFSETQ. CDR3 residues: CASSLRGMNTEAFF. In DNA form, the CDR3 reads TGCGCCAGCAGCTTGCGGGGAATGAACACTGAAGCTTTCTTT. The full variable domain, completed using reference TRBV5-1 and TRBJ1-1, is KAGVTQTPRYLIKTRGQQVTLSCSPISGHRSVSWYQQTPGQGLQFLFEYFSETQRNKGNFPGRFSGRQFSNSRSEMNVSTLELGDSALYLCASSLRGMNTEAFFGQGTRLTVV.

The rearrangement links TRBV28 to TRBJ2-7; 8 positions agree with TRBD1. Germline assignment: CDR1 MDHEN and CDR2 SYDVKM. The CDR3 length is 13 residues. The junction had 3 bases not matched to a gene; V was cut back by 1 base and J by 7 bases. This CDR3 reads CASSLSGGVEQYF. Here the CDR3 DNA reads TGTGCCAGCAGTTTATCAGGGGGCGTTGAGCAGTACTTC.

The gene calls are TRBV4-2 and TRBJ2-5, with 13 bases matching TRBD2. The ends lost 1 base at V and 2 bases at J; junction bases unmatched: 1. The CDR3 runs 16 residues. The germline CDR1 and CDR2 sequences are LGHNA and YNFKEQ. This chain's CDR3 is CASSQGLAGGQETQYF. The CDR3 region has the DNA TGTGCCAGCAGCCAAGGACTAGCGGGAGGACAAGAGACCCAGTACTTC.

This chain links TRBV24-1 with TRBJ2-3; 7 bases agree with TRBD1. The ends lost 0 bases at V and 3 bases at J; junction bases unmatched: 2. From germline, CDR1 is KGHDR and CDR2 SFDVKD. This CDR3 is 15 amino acids long. Here the CDR3 DNA reads TGTGCCACCAGTGATTTGTCCAGGGGGACAGATACGCAGTATTTT. Translated: CATSDLSRGTDTQYF.

This clone was recorded once. V usage is TRBV6-5 and J usage is TRBJ2-7, with 10 positions matching TRBD1. Losses at the gene ends were 6 bases for V and 5 bases for J; bases not matched to a gene: 4. CDR3 length: 13 amino acids. Germline lookup yields CDR1 MNHEY and CDR2 SVGAGI. The CDR3 DNA reads TGTGCCAGCAGGGGGACAGGGGCCCACGAGCAGTACTTC. This sequence encodes CASRGTGAHEQYF.

The chain recombines TRBV5-4 with TRBJ1-1; D is perhaps TRBD1 (5 bases). Germline V lookup: CDR1 SGHNT, CDR2 YYREEE (reference sequence). V was clipped by 4 bases and J by 2 bases, with 12 bases between them. The CDR3 has 14 residues. CDR3 DNA: TGTGCCAGCAGCCGTGATGGGGCCAACACTGAAGCTTTCTTT. Protein product: CASSRDGANTEAFF.

This clone appeared a few times. The V call is TRBV30, the J call TRBJ1-4; 10 bases fit TRBD1. The CDR3 consists of 14 residues. V lost 1 base and J lost 8; bases outside the gene matches: 4. Germline assignment: CDR1 GTSNPN and CDR2 SVGIG (reference sequence). The CDR3 coding sequence is TGTGCCTGGAGTGGGGGACAGGGGATCGAAAAACTGTTTTTT. This codes for CAWSGGQGIEKLFF.

The chain is built from TRBV19 and TRBJ1-2; possible D gene TRBD1, 6 bases. Germline lookup yields CDR1 LNHDA and CDR2 SQIVND (reference sequence). This CDR3 region has 15 residues. V lost 0 bases and J lost 4, with 12 bases in between. CDR3 bases: TGTGCCAGTAGTATAGATGGGACACCATTCTATGGCTACACCTTC. Translating it yields CASSIDGTPFYGYTF.

This chain uses TRBV28 with TRBJ2-5, with D possibly TRBD1 on 6 matching bases. This CDR3 region has 16 residues. The V end lost 2 bases, the J end lost 3 bases, and 16 bases lay between the germline ends. CDR1 is MDHEN and CDR2 is SYDVKM in the germline V gene. CDR3 in DNA: TGTGCCAGCAGTTTACGCTATGGACAGTATGAAGAGACCCAGTACTTC. This codes for CASSLRYGQYEETQYF.

The rearrangement links TRBV18 to TRBJ2-1; tentative D call: TRBD1 (7 bases). This CDR3 has 19 amino acids. Germline V gives CDR1 KGHSH, CDR2 LQKENI. V was clipped by 1 base and J by 0 bases, with 19 bases between them. DNA of the CDR3: TGTGCCAGCTCACCACAGGGGGCGTTGCGTAGCGGCTCCTACAATGAGCAGTTCTTC. Translation gives CASSPQGALRSGSYNEQFF.